The clone carrying this T cell receptor beta chain was detected ten times or more. The antigen is not known. Each TCR transcript was tagged with a 10-nucleotide random UMI during 5'RACE. Using its own MiXCR run on the 5' RACE reads, TCRdb lists one record per CDR3 protein. The sample contains roughly 4,000 distinct CDR3 sequences, 30% to 35% of which appear only once. These data originate in a study of neurological immune-mediated disorders. CD4+ or CD8+ T cells, 1 million per library, were used for sorted libraries. Study results and limitations: In HTLV-1-associated myelopathy, TCR clonal expansion was greatest, whereas multiple sclerosis had the least, falling below healthy controls. None of the CDR3 amino acid sequences in expanded clones turned up in more than one subject, which points to private repertoires in all groups.

This TCR was sampled from a man aged 45-65 years with HTLV-1-associated myelopathy (HAM/TSP). Sequencing was carried out using CD8+ T cells from blood.

The CDR3 sequence is CASSLGTGGRTGELFF. Here the CDR3 DNA reads TGTGCCAGCAGTCTCGGGACAGGGGGACGAACCGGGGAGCTGTTTTTT. This chain connects TRBV12-3 or TRBV12-4 to TRBJ2-2, with TRBD1 matching 11 bases. The V and J ends lost 5 bases and 5 bases, in that order; junction bases with no gene match: 7. There are 16 residues in the CDR3.